Sequencing of this TCR beta chain was carried out in a study of cytomegalovirus exposure and HLA in healthy donors. PCR amplification relied on 60 Vbeta primers (plus 13 Jbeta primers). Clones were sequenced by immunoSEQ multiplex PCR, and TCRdb holds only the in-frame ones, with some missing. The profile shows approximately 110,000 clones, around 77% of them singletons. The germline V gene encodes CDR1 WSHSY and CDR2 SAAADI. Between the trimmed V and J ends, which lost 3 bases and 6 bases, there was a span of 17 bases. This CDR3 region has 15 residues. The sequenced sample consisted of PBMCs. The clonotype originates from a human donor in good health. V and J are TRBV10-2 and TRBJ1-2; a possible D gene is TRBD1 (5 bases). The CDR3 DNA reads TGCGCCAGCAGTGACCAGGTGGGCAGGGCAAATGGCTACACCTTC. Translation: CASSDQVGRANGYTF.